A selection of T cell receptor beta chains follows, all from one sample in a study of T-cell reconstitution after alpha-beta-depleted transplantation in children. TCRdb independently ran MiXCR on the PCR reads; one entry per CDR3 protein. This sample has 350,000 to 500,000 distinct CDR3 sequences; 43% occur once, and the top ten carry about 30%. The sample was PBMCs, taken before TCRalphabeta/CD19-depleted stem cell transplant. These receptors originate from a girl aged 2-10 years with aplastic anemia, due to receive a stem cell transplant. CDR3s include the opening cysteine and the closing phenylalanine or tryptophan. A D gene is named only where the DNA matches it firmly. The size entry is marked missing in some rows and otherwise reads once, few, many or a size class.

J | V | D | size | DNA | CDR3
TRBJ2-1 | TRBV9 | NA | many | TGTGCCAGCAGCCACACTGACTACAATGAGCAGTTCTTC | CASSHTDYNEQFF
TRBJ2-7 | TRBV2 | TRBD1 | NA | TGTGCCAGCAGTGACTTGGGACAGCCCTACGAGCAGTACTTC | CASSDLGQPYEQYF
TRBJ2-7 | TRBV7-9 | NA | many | TGTGCCAGCAGCCAGGCCCCCGGAAACTACGAGCAGTACTTC | CASSQAPGNYEQYF
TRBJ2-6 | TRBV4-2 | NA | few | TGTGCCAGCAGCCCCGGGCTCGTCTGTGGGGCCAACGTCCTGACTTTC | CASSPGLVCGANVLTF
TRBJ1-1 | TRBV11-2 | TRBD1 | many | TGTGCCAGCAGCTTAGGGACAGGGGGAATAGGCGCTGAAGCTTTCTTT | CASSLGTGGIGAEAFF
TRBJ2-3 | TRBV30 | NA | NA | TGTGCCTGGACCCCAAGTCCCTCATCCTTTTTTTCAGATACGCAGTATTTT | CAWTPSPSSFFSDTQYF
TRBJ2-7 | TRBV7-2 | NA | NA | TGTGCCAGCAGCCCCGGGCGGGACCCTGGCTACGAGCAGTACTTC | CASSPGRDPGYEQYF
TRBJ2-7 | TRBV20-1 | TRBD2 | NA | TGCAGTGCGCCCGCTGGGGGGGTCACCTACGAGCAGTACTTC | CSAPAGGVTYEQYF
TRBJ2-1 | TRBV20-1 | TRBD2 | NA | TGCAGTGCTAAGACTAGCGGGGGCCAATCCTACAATGAGCAGTTCTTC | CSAKTSGGQSYNEQFF
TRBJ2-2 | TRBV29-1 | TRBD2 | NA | TGCAGCGGTGGACTAGCGTCGAACACCGGGGAGCTGTTTTTT | CSGGLASNTGELFF
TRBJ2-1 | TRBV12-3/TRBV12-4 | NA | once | TGTGCCAGCAGGCCTCCGGGCCCTAGTTGGGATGAGCAGTTCTTC | CASRPPGPSWDEQFF
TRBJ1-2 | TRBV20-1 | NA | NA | TGCAGTGCTGGAGAAGGCCTGTCCCGCTCCTATGGCTACACCTTC | CSAGEGLSRSYGYTF
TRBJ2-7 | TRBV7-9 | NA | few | TGTGCCAGCAGCGGTGACAGGTCGAGCTCCTACGAGCAGTACTTC | CASSGDRSSSYEQYF
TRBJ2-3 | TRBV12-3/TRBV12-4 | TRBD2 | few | TGTGCCAGCAGTCGCCACGGAAGCGGGAAGGCAGATACGCAGTATTTT | CASSRHGSGKADTQYF
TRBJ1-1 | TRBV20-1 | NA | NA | TGCAGTGCTAGTGGGACGTCTGAGGCTGAAGCTTTCTTT | CSASGTSEAEAFF
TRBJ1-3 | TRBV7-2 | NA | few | TGTGCCAGCAGCTTAGGAGGGGTCTCTGGAAACACCATATATTTT | CASSLGGVSGNTIYF
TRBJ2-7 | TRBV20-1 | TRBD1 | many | TGCAGTGCTAGAGACCAGACAGGGGTCTCCTACGAGCAGTACTTC | CSARDQTGVSYEQYF
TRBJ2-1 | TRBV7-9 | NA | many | TGTGCCAGCAGCCCCCGAGGGGTCCCCTCCTACAATGAGCAGTTCTTC | CASSPRGVPSYNEQFF
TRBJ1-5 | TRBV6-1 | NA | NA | TGTGCCAGCAGTCCCAATCCTAGCAATCAGCCCCAGCATTTT | CASSPNPSNQPQHF
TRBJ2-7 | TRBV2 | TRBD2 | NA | TGTGCCAGCCCGAGGTTAGCGGGGGCATCCTACGAGCAGTACTTC | CASPRLAGASYEQYF
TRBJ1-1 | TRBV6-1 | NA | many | TGTGCCAGCATCTTACGGGAGGACAGACTGAACACTGAAGCTTTCTTT | CASILREDRLNTEAFF
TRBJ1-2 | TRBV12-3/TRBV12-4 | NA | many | TGTGCCAGCAACGACAAACGTGTCCCAGATGGCTACACCTTC | CASNDKRVPDGYTF
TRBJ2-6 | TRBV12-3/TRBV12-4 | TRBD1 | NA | TGTGCCCTCAGTACCCCGGGACAGGGCCCCTCTGGGGCCAACGTCCTGACTTTC | CALSTPGQGPSGANVLTF
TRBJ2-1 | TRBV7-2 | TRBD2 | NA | TGTGCCAGCAGCGGTCCTGAGCGGGATTACTACAATGAGCAGTTCTTC | CASSGPERDYYNEQFF
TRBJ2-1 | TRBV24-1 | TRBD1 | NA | TGTGCCACCAGTGGTTCGGACAGGGGCCCCTACAATGAGCAGTTCTTC | CATSGSDRGPYNEQFF
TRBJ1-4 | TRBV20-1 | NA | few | TGCAGTGAGTTACGTTGCAAAAAACTGTTTTTT | CSELRCKKLFF
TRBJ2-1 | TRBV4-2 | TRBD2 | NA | TGTGCCAGCAGCCACATTGCTAGCGGGAGAGGGGATGAGCAGTTCTTC | CASSHIASGRGDEQFF
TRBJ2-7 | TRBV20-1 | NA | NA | TGCAGTGCTAGATGGGGCAGCGCCTACGAGCAGTACTTC | CSARWGSAYEQYF
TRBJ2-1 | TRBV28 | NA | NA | TGTGCCAGCAGTCCTGTTAGCTTCTACAATGAGCAGTTCTTC | CASSPVSFYNEQFF